The clone carrying this TCR beta chain was observed a few times. Its antigen remains unknown. The record originates from a study of T-cell reconstitution after alpha-beta-depleted transplantation in children. Notes on the study in general: Several hundred expanded graft clones reportedly gave rise to the alpha-beta T cells present about two months after transplant. At day 60, the high TCRbeta diversity found in some patients originated from recipient T cells and thymic progenitors that had survived. When one year had passed after transplant, most T-cell counts and diversity came from newly produced T cells.

Using unique molecular identifiers, the investigators prepared the TCRbeta library. TCRdb fed the PCR reads into MiXCR, producing one record per CDR3 protein. Of about 350,000 distinct CDR3 sequences in the sample, roughly 15% are singletons; the top ten hold around two fifths. With 2 bases removed from V and 4 bases from J, the gap between germline ends came to 12 bases. Germline assignment: CDR1 ENHRY and CDR2 SYGVKD. This CDR3 has 14 amino acids. This sequence was found in a male patient aged 2 to 10 who had a stem cell transplant for acute lymphoblastic leukemia, so the T cells may come from the graft donor. Source: PBMCs, mostly from graft donor cells, taken 360 days after TCRalphabeta/CD19-depleted stem cell transplant. V and J are TRBV10-3 and TRBJ2-7; D uncertain. Written as DNA, the CDR3 is TGTGCCATCAGTGAGACTCCGCTCGAATACGAGCAGTACTTC. This gives the protein CAISETPLEYEQYF.